This is a list of T cell receptor beta chains from one sample in a study of HIV-infected children after antiretroviral therapy interruption. TCRdb ran MiXCR on the 3' RACE reads and lists one entry per CDR3 protein. This sample has fewer than 8,000 distinct CDR3 sequences, with roughly 15% found just once. Here the sequenced sample was CD45RO+ CD8+ T cells from PBMCs, pooled from several time points, taken from a donor given antiretroviral therapy, either interrupted or continuous. The receptors come from a pool of human donors with HIV. Each CDR3 is given with its conserved first and last residue. A D gene is named only where the DNA matches it firmly. Where a row states a size, it is once, few, many or the class of an expanded clone; other rows omit it.

v_gene	abundance	j_gene	d_gene	CDR3aa	CDR3nt
TRBV24-1	medium-sized	TRBJ2-5	NA	CATSVDPRRGGETQYF	TGTGCCACCAGTGTAGACCCCCGCAGGGGAGGTGAGACCCAGTACTTC
TRBV2	NA	TRBJ1-5	TRBD1	CASRGQGDQPQHF	TGTGCCAGCAGAGGACAGGGCGATCAGCCCCAGCATTTT
TRBV4-1	NA	TRBJ2-3	NA	CASSQGRFKAGRTDTQYF	TGCGCCAGCAGCCAAGGGAGGTTCAAGGCGGGTCGCACAGATACGCAGTATTTT
TRBV29-1	many	TRBJ1-2	TRBD1	CSGNRGGDGYTF	TGCAGCGGAAACAGGGGGGGGGATGGCTACACCTTC
TRBV29-1	many	TRBJ1-4	NA	CSVELESEKLFF	TGCAGCGTTGAGTTGGAGAGTGAAAAACTGTTTTTT
TRBV20-1	many	TRBJ2-3	TRBD2	CSANLRGGTDTQYF	TGCAGTGCCAATCTTCGGGGGGGCACAGATACGCAGTATTTT
TRBV7-9	NA	TRBJ2-3	TRBD2	CASSFPSAGGTDTQYF	TGTGCCAGCAGCTTTCCATCTGCGGGGGGCACAGATACGCAGTATTTT
TRBV3-1	medium-sized	TRBJ2-3	TRBD1	CASSLGQGETDTQYF	TGTGCCAGCAGCCTGGGACAGGGGGAAACAGATACGCAGTATTTT
TRBV7-3	medium-sized	TRBJ2-2	NA	CASSLMASNTGELFF	TGTGCCAGCAGCTTAATGGCTAGCAACACCGGGGAGCTGTTTTTT
TRBV5-1	many	TRBJ2-7	TRBD2	CASSLLIAGHTNSGEQYF	TGCGCCAGCAGCTTGTTAATAGCGGGGCACACGAACTCGGGGGAGCAGTACTTC
TRBV10-3	many	TRBJ2-1	NA	CAISERSNEQFF	TGTGCCATCAGTGAGAGGTCTAATGAGCAGTTCTTC
TRBV7-2	many	TRBJ2-7	NA	CASSFEGGGEQYF	TGTGCCAGCAGCTTCGAGGGGGGGGGCGAGCAGTACTTC
TRBV14	many	TRBJ1-1	NA	CASSQKTVMNTEAFF	TGTGCCAGCAGCCAAAAGACGGTTATGAACACTGAAGCTTTCTTT
TRBV6-5	many	TRBJ2-7	TRBD2	CASSPALAGSPAEQYF	TGTGCCAGCAGCCCAGCACTAGCGGGAAGCCCCGCCGAGCAGTACTTC
TRBV24-1	few	TRBJ2-3	NA	CATLPGAAPTDTQYF	TGTGCCACCCTACCAGGAGCGGCCCCCACAGATACGCAGTATTTT
TRBV12-5	many	TRBJ1-6	NA	CASQGPNSPLHF	TGTGCCTCACAGGGTCCTAATTCACCCCTCCACTTT
TRBV2	NA	TRBJ2-7	NA	CAISEAPDPAQGEQYF	TGTGCCATCAGTGAAGCGCCGGACCCTGCTCAAGGCGAGCAGTACTTC
TRBV6-5	many	TRBJ1-4	NA	CASSYSGGSGEKLFF	TGTGCCAGCAGTTACTCAGGTGGGAGCGGTGAAAAACTGTTTTTT
TRBV6-4	medium-sized	TRBJ2-3	NA	CASSDGGSSTDTQYF	TGTGCCAGCAGTGACGGAGGGTCTAGCACAGATACGCAGTATTTT
TRBV5-4	once	TRBJ2-7	NA	CASSLSLEGSEQYF	TGTGCCAGCAGCTTGAGTTTGGAGGGTTCCGAGCAGTACTTC
TRBV3-1	few	TRBJ1-1	NA	CASSQGGRFEAFF	TGTGCCAGCAGCCAAGGTGGAAGGTTTGAAGCTTTCTTT
TRBV9	many	TRBJ2-7	TRBD2	CASSVGPRTSGGISYEQYF	TGTGCCAGCAGCGTAGGTCCGAGGACTAGCGGGGGGATCTCCTACGAGCAGTACTTC
TRBV20-1	many	TRBJ1-5	NA	CSARKRAYSNQPQHF	TGCAGTGCTAGGAAGCGAGCTTATAGCAATCAGCCCCAGCATTTT
TRBV14	few	TRBJ1-1	NA	CASSQVMGYTEAFF	TGTGCCAGCAGCCAAGTGATGGGGTACACTGAAGCTTTCTTT
TRBV7-1	NA	TRBJ2-5	NA	CASSSFRAQETQYF	TGTGCCAGCAGCTCATTCAGGGCCCAAGAGACCCAGTACTTC
TRBV5-5	many	TRBJ2-6	TRBD1	CASSPDRATGANVLTF	TGTGCCAGCAGCCCGGACAGGGCGACTGGGGCCAACGTCCTGACTTTC
TRBV15	NA	TRBJ2-3	TRBD2	CATSQPGLAGVGTQYF	TGTGCCACCAGCCAACCGGGACTAGCGGGAGTAGGTACGCAGTATTTT
TRBV5-1	many	TRBJ1-2	NA	CASSFLAGTPTGYTF	TGCGCCAGCAGCTTTCTCGCCGGGACTCCGACTGGCTACACCTTC
TRBV5-6	many	TRBJ2-5	NA	CASSRRRGPLQETQYF	TGTGCCAGCAGCAGGAGGCGGGGGCCTCTCCAAGAGACCCAGTACTTC
TRBV28	medium-sized	TRBJ1-1	NA	CASSWKGSVNTETFF	TGTGCCAGCAGTTGGAAGGGGTCGGTGAACACTGAAACTTTCTTT
TRBV18	many	TRBJ1-1	TRBD1	CASSPSTGATEAFF	TGTGCCAGCTCACCGTCTACAGGGGCAACTGAAGCTTTCTTT
TRBV10-2	NA	TRBJ2-1	TRBD1	CASYTFRGNEQFF	TGCGCCAGCTACACATTCAGGGGGAATGAGCAGTTCTTC
TRBV28	many	TRBJ1-2	NA	CASTAGVGWDNYGYTF	TGTGCCAGCACCGCCGGGGTAGGATGGGATAACTATGGCTACACCTTC
TRBV27	medium-sized	TRBJ2-3	NA	CASSFIGFSSTDTQYF	TGTGCCAGCAGTTTTATAGGATTTTCTAGCACAGATACGCAGTATTTT
TRBV30	many	TRBJ2-3	NA	CAWSVTAVQDTQYF	TGTGCCTGGAGTGTAACAGCGGTTCAGGATACGCAGTATTTT
TRBV24-1	large	TRBJ2-2	TRBD1	CATSDSDREAGELFF	TGTGCCACCAGTGACTCGGACAGGGAGGCCGGGGAGCTGTTTTTT
TRBV20-1	NA	TRBJ2-1	NA	CSAEGSYNEQFF	TGCAGTGCTGAAGGCAGTTACAATGAGCAGTTCTTC
TRBV19	many	TRBJ2-3	TRBD1	CASSTDRVPDTQYF	TGTGCCAGTAGTACGGACAGGGTTCCAGATACGCAGTATTTT
TRBV6-5	many	TRBJ2-3	NA	CASSYSYTDTQYF	TGTGCCAGCAGTTACTCCTACACAGATACGCAGTATTTT
TRBV11-2	medium-sized	TRBJ2-6	NA	CASSLTGANVLTF	TGTGCCAGCAGCTTAACTGGGGCCAACGTCCTGACTTTC
TRBV9	medium-sized	TRBJ1-2	NA	CASSVAKGFYGYTF	TGTGCCAGCAGCGTAGCTAAGGGGTTCTATGGCTACACCTTC
TRBV30	medium-sized	TRBJ2-1	TRBD2	CAWSVSEGLAGASEQFF	TGTGCCTGGAGTGTAAGCGAGGGACTAGCGGGAGCTAGTGAGCAGTTCTTC
TRBV2	few	TRBJ2-2	TRBD1	CATGTASNTGELFF	TGTGCCACAGGGACAGCCTCGAACACCGGGGAGCTGTTTTTT
TRBV19	many	TRBJ2-5	NA	CASSIRGPQKTQYF	TGTGCCAGTAGTATTCGGGGACCCCAAAAGACCCAGTACTTC
TRBV4-2	many	TRBJ2-5	NA	CASSQANFEETQYF	TGTGCCAGCAGCCAAGCTAATTTTGAGGAGACCCAGTACTTC
TRBV29-1	many	TRBJ1-1	NA	CSVGAGITEAFF	TGCAGCGTTGGGGCGGGGATCACTGAAGCTTTCTTT
TRBV27	NA	TRBJ2-3	TRBD1	CASSLSHRGMDTQYF	TGTGCCAGCAGTTTATCGCACAGGGGGATGGATACGCAGTATTTT
TRBV5-1	NA	TRBJ1-1	NA	CASSSSLGAEAFF	TGCGCCAGCAGCTCATCCCTCGGCGCTGAAGCTTTCTTT
TRBV12-5	medium-sized	TRBJ1-5	TRBD1	CASGTGTGGKQPQHF	TGTGCTAGTGGTACAGGGACAGGGGGGAAGCAGCCCCAGCATTTT
TRBV10-3	many	TRBJ2-5	NA	CAISEFARETQYF	TGTGCCATCAGTGAGTTCGCCCGAGAGACCCAGTACTTC
TRBV15	many	TRBJ2-3	NA	CATSRDGGFGTDTQYF	TGTGCCACCAGCAGAGATGGGGGGTTTGGTACAGATACGCAGTATTTT
TRBV19	NA	TRBJ2-7	NA	CASSMPGVEQYF	TGTGCCAGTAGTATGCCGGGGGTCGAGCAGTACTTC
TRBV29-1	NA	TRBJ2-7	TRBD2	CSVEGLAVRTQEQYF	TGCAGCGTTGAAGGACTAGCGGTGAGGACGCAGGAGCAGTACTTC
TRBV19	medium-sized	TRBJ2-1	NA	CASSMKGTHLTNEQFF	TGTGCCAGTAGTATGAAGGGGACCCACCTAACCAATGAGCAGTTCTTC